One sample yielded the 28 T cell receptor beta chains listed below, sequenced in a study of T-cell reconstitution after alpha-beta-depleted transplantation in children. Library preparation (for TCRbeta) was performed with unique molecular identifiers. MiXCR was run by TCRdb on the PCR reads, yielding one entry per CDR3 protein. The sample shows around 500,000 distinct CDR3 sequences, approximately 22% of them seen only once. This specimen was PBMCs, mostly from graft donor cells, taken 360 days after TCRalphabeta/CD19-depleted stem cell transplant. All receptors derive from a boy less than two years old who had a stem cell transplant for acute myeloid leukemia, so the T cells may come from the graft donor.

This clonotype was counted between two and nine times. Written as DNA, the CDR3 is TGCGCCAGCAGCCAAGACCCCTTAGGGTCAGGCCCCTCCTACGAGCAGTACGTC. Its translation is CASSQDPLGSGPSYEQYV. The genes are TRBV4-1 and TRBJ2-7; D gene uncertain. V was pared by 0 bases and J by 0 bases, with 18 bases between. The germline CDR1 and CDR2 sequences are MGHRA and YSYEKL. This CDR3 region has 18 residues.

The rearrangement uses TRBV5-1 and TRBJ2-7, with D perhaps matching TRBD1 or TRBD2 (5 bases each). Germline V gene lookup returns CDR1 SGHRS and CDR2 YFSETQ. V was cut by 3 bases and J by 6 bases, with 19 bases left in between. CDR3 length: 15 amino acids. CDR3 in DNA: TGCGCCAGCAGCTGGTGGGGGTTTCTTGTAGTCGAGCAGTACGTC. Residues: CASSWWGFLVVEQYV.

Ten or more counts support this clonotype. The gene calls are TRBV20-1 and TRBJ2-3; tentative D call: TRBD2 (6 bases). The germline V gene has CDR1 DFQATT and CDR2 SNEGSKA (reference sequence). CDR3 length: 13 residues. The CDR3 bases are TGCATCCCCCGACTAGTCCAGACAGATACGCAGTATTTT. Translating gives CIPRLVQTDTQYF.

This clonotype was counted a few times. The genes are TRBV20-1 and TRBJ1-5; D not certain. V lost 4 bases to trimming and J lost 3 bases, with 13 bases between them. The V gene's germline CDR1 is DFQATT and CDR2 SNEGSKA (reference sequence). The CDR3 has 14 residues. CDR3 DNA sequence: TGCAGTGCTAAGGTTTGTCGTGACAATCAGCCCCAGCATTTT. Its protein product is CSAKVCRDNQPQHF.

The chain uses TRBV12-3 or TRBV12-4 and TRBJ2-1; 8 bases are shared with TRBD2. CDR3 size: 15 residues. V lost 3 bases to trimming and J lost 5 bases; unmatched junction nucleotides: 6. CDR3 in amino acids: CASSLGGRIHNEQFF. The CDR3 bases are TGTGCCAGCAGTTTGGGCGGGAGGATTCACAATGAGCAGTTCTTC.

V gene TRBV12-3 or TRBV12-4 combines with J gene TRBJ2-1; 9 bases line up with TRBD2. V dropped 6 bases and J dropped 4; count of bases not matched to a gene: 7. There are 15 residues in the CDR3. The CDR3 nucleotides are TGTGCCAGCAGCGTTAGCGGGGGAGGTTACAATGAGCAGTTCTTC. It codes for CASSVSGGGYNEQFF.

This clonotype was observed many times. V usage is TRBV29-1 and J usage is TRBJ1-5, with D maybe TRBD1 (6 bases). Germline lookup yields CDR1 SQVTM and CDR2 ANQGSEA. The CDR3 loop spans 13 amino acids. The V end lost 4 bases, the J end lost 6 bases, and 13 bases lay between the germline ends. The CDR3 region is CSVAQGLGQPQHF. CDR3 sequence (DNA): TGCAGCGTTGCCCAGGGGCTCGGTCAGCCCCAGCATTTT.

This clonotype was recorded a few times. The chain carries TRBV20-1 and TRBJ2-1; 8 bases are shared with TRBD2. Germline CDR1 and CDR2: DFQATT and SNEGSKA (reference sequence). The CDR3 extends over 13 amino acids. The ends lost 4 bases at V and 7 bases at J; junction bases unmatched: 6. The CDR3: CSATGGPVNEQFF. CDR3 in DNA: TGCAGTGCTACGGGGGGGCCAGTGAATGAGCAGTTCTTC.

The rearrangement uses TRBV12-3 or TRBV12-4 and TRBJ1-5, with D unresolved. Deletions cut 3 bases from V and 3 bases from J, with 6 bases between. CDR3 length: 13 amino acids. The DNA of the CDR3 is TGTGCCAGCAGTTTGGTCATCAATCAGCCCCAGCATTTT. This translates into CASSLVINQPQHF.

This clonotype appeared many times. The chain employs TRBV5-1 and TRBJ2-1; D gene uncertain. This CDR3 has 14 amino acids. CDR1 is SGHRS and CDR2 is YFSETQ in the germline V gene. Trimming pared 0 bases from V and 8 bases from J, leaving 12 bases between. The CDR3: CASSLEGLGYEQFF. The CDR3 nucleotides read TGCGCCAGCAGCTTGGAGGGCCTAGGGTATGAGCAGTTCTTC.

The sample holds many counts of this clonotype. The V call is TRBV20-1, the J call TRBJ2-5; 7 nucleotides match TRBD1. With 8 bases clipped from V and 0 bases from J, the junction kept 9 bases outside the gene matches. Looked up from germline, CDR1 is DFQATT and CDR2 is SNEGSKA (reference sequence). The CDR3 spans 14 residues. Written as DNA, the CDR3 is TGCAGTAACACCGGGACAGTTTACCAAGAGACCCAGTACTTC. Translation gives CSNTGTVYQETQYF.

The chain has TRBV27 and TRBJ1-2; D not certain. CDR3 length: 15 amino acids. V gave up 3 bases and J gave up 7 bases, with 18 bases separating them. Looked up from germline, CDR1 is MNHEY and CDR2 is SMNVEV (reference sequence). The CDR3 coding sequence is TGTGCCAGCAGTTTGTCGGCAGGCGGAGGGAGTGGCTACACCTTC. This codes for CASSLSAGGGSGYTF.

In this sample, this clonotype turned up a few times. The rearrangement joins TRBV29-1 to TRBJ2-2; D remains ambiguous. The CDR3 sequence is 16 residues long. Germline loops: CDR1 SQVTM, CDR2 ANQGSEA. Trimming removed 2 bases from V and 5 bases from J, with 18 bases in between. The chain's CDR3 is CSVEITGPPWTGELFF. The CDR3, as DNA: TGCAGCGTTGAAATAACCGGGCCCCCGTGGACCGGGGAGCTGTTTTTT.

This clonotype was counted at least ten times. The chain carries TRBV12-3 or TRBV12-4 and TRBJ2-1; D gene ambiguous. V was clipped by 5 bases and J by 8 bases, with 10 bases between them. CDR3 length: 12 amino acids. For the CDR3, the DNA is TGTGCCAGCAGTCCCAGCGAGGATGAGCAGTTCTTC. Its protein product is CASSPSEDEQFF.

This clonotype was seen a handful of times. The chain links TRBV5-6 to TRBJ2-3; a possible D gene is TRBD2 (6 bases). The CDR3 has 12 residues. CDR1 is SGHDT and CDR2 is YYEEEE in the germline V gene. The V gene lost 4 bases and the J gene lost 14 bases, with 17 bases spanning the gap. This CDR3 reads CASSRMGLPAYF. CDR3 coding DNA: TGTGCCAGCAGCCGTATGGGACTCCCCGCGTATTTT. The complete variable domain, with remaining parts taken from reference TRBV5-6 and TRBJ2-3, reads DAGVTQSPTHLIKTRGQQVTLRCSPKSGHDTVSWYQQALGQGPQFIFQYYEEEERQRGNFPDRFSGHQFPNYSSELNVNALLLGDSALYLCASSRMGLPAYFGPGTRLTVL.

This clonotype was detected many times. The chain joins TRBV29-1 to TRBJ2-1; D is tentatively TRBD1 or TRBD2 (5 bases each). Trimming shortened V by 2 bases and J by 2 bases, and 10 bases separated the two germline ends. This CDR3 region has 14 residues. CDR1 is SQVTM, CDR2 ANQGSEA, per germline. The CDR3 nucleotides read TGCAGCGTTGAAAAGGGGAGCCCCTACAATGAGCAGTTCTTC. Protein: CSVEKGSPYNEQFF.

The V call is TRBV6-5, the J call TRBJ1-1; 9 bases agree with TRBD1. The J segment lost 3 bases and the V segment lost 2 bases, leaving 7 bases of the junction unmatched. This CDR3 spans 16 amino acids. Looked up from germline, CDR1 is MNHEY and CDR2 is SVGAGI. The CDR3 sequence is CASSYLGTGWDTEAFF. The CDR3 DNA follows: TGTGCCAGCAGTTACCTGGGGACAGGGTGGGACACTGAAGCTTTCTTT.

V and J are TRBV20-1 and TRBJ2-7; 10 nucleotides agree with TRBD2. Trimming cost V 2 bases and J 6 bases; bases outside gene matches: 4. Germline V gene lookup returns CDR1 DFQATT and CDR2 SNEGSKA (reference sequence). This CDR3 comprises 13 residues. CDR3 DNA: TGCAGTGCTAGACTAGCGGGGGTTTTCGAGCAGTACGTC. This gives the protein CSARLAGVFEQYV.

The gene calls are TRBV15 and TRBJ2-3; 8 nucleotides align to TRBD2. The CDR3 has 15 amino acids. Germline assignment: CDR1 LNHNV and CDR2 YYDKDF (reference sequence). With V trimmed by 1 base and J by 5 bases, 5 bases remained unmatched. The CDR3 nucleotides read TGTGCCACCAGCAGAGTCGGCGGGGGGCGAGATACGCAGTATTTT. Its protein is CATSRVGGGRDTQYF.

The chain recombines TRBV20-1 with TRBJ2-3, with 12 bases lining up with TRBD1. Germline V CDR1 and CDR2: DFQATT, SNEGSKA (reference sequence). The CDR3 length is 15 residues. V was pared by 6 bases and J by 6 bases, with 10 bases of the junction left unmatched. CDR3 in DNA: TGCAGTGCCGAAGGGACAGGGGGCTTGGAGGATACGCAGTATTTT. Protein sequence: CSAEGTGGLEDTQYF.

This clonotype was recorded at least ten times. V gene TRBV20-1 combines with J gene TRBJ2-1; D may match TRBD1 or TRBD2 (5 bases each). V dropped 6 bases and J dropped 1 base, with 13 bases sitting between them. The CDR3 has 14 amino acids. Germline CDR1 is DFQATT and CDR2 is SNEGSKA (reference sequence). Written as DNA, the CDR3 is TGCAGTGCCAGGTGGGACCCGTCCTACAATGAGCAGTTCTTC. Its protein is CSARWDPSYNEQFF.

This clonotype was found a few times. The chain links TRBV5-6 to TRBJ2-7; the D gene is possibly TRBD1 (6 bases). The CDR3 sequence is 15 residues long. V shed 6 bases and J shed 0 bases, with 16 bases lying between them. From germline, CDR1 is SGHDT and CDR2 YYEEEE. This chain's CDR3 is CASTNTGRSSYEQYV. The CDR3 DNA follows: TGTGCCAGCACTAATACAGGGCGGAGCTCCTACGAGCAGTACGTC.

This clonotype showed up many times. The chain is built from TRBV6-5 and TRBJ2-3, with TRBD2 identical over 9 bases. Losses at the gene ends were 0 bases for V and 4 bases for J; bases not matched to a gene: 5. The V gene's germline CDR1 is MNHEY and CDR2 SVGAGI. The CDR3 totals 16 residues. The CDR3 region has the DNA TGTGCCAGCAGTTACTCCGGCGGGGGGGGGCCAGATACGCAGTATTTT. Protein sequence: CASSYSGGGGPDTQYF.

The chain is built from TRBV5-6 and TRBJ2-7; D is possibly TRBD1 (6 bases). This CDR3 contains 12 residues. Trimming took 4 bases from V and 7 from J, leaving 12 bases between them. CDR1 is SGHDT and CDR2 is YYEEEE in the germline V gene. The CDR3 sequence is CASSQQGTEQYF. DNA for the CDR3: TGTGCCAGCAGCCAACAGGGTACTGAGCAGTACTTC.

The CDR3 DNA follows: TGTGCCAGCGCAGGTGGCAGGAACAATTCACCCCTCCACTTT. Translating it yields CASAGGRNNSPLHF. The rearrangement joins TRBV2 to TRBJ1-6; D gene ambiguous. This CDR3 has 14 amino acids. Trimming left V 8 bases short and J 7 bases short, with 15 bases between. Germline assignment: CDR1 SNHLY and CDR2 FYNNEI.

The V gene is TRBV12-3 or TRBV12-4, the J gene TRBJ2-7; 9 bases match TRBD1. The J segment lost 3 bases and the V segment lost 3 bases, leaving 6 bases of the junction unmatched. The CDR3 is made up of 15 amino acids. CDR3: CASSFSRDRDYEQYF. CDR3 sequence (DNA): TGTGCCAGCAGTTTCTCCCGGGACAGGGACTACGAGCAGTACTTC.

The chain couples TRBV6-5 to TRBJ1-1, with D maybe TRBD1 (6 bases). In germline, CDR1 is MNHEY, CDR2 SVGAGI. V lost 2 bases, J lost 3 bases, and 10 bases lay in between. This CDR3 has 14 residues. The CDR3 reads CASSYAGADTEAFF. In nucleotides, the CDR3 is TGTGCCAGCAGTTACGCAGGGGCTGACACTGAAGCTTTCTTT.

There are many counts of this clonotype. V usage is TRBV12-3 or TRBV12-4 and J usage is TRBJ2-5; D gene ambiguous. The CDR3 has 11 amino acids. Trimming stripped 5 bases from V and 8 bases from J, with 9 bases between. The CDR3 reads CASSHASTQYF. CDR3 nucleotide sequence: TGTGCCAGCAGTCATGCGTCTACCCAGTACTTC.